Following are 5 T cell receptor beta chains from one sample sequenced in a study of T cell repertoires in cytomegalovirus infection. No antigen has been assigned to these receptors. TCRdb analysed the reads with MiXCR anew, one entry per CDR3 protein. This repertoire shows a few hundred thousand distinct CDR3 sequences, under 45% found once; its top ten account for around 45%. Source: cultured PBMCs, taken from culture after CMV antigen stimulation. The source is a human donor in good health (CMV status not recorded). Some clones in this sample may be carry-over from other donors' samples.

This rearrangement joins TRBV28 to TRBJ2-6, with TRBD1 as a possible D gene (6 bases). The CDR3 runs to 16 residues. Trimming pared 6 bases from V and 0 bases from J, leaving 12 bases between. Germline V gene lookup returns CDR1 MDHEN and CDR2 SYDVKM. The CDR3: CASRPTGLSGANVLTF. CDR3 sequence (DNA): TGTGCCAGCAGACCGACAGGCCTCTCTGGGGCCAACGTCCTGACTTTC.

The rearrangement joins TRBV20-1 to TRBJ2-7; 8 bases match TRBD2. The trim removed 3 bases at V and 3 bases at J, leaving 7 bases unmatched. The CDR3 runs to 14 residues. Germline loops: CDR1 DFQATT, CDR2 SNEGSKA (reference sequence). CDR3 in amino acids: CSASESGSRYEQYF. The DNA for the CDR3 is TGCAGTGCTAGTGAAAGCGGGAGCCGCTACGAGCAGTACTTC.

A few counts support this clonotype. This chain joins TRBV7-6 and TRBJ2-6; 7 bases align to TRBD1. Germline V lookup: CDR1 SGHVS, CDR2 FNYEAQ. V was clipped by 5 bases and J by 0 bases; unmatched bases: 4. This CDR3 region has 16 residues. CDR3 in amino acids: CASSPRQGSGANVLTF. In DNA form, the CDR3 reads TGTGCCAGCAGCCCCCGACAGGGCTCTGGGGCCAACGTCCTGACTTTC.

The chain has TRBV5-4 and TRBJ2-1, with 7 positions matching TRBD2. Germline V gene data show CDR1 as SGHNT and CDR2 as YYREEE (reference sequence). J lost 4 bases, V lost 1 base, and 8 bases had no gene match. The CDR3 contains 16 residues. CDR3 sequence: CASSLSSGLGYNEQFF. The CDR3, as DNA: TGTGCCAGCAGCTTGAGTAGCGGACTAGGGTACAATGAGCAGTTCTTC.

The chain carries TRBV7-6 and TRBJ1-5; unclear D gene. V lost 2 bases and J lost 7, with 9 bases in between. In germline, CDR1 is SGHVS, CDR2 FNYEAQ. The CDR3 runs 13 residues. This CDR3 is CASSLTVEQPQHF. For the CDR3, the DNA is TGTGCCAGCAGCTTAACAGTGGAGCAGCCCCAGCATTTT.